These T cell receptor beta chains were read from a single sample in a study of response to subunit inactivated influenza vaccine. MiXCR, applied by TCRdb to the RT-PCR reads, yields one record per CDR3 protein. The sample lists hundreds of thousands of distinct CDR3 sequences; 10% to 12% were seen once. This same sample was also part of a study on T cells expressing NK-cell markers.

Sample: PBMCs from blood, taken on the day of vaccination. Receptors were obtained from a man over 45 who received an inactivated influenza vaccine. Each CDR3 is given with its conserved first and last residue. The order of the fields is J gene, D gene, CDR3 length, V gene, clone size, CDR3 protein, CDR3 DNA. D genes are given only for firm matches. Size is stated for part of the rows, as once, few or many counts, or as a class when the clone is expanded.

j_call: TRBJ1-1; d_call: .; cdr3_length: 15; v_call: TRBV10-3; clone_size: .; cdr3_aa: CAISDTQGLNTEAFF; cdr3_nt: TGTGCCATCAGTGATACGCAGGGCCTGAACACTGAAGCTTTCTTT
j_call: TRBJ2-4; d_call: TRBD1; cdr3_length: 15; v_call: TRBV28; clone_size: once; cdr3_aa: CATLDRGTPKNIQYF; cdr3_nt: TGTGCCACCTTGGACAGGGGAACCCCCAAAAACATTCAGTACTTC
j_call: TRBJ1-3; d_call: .; cdr3_length: 15; v_call: TRBV7-9; clone_size: .; cdr3_aa: CARSLAGASGNTIYF; cdr3_nt: TGTGCCAGGAGCTTAGCAGGGGCGAGCGGAAACACCATATATTTT
j_call: TRBJ1-1; d_call: TRBD1; cdr3_length: 14; v_call: TRBV9; clone_size: many; cdr3_aa: CASSGPQGGAEAFF; cdr3_nt: TGTGCCAGCAGCGGACCACAGGGGGGGGCTGAAGCTTTCTTT
j_call: TRBJ1-5; d_call: .; cdr3_length: 14; v_call: TRBV24-1; clone_size: .; cdr3_aa: CATSAGISNQPQHF; cdr3_nt: TGTGCCACCAGTGCGGGGATTTCCAATCAGCCCCAGCATTTT
j_call: TRBJ2-2; d_call: .; cdr3_length: 15; v_call: TRBV27; clone_size: few; cdr3_aa: CASSSVWANTGELFF; cdr3_nt: TGTGCCAGCAGTTCAGTTTGGGCGAACACCGGGGAGCTGTTTTTT
j_call: TRBJ1-2; d_call: .; cdr3_length: 13; v_call: TRBV10-3; clone_size: few; cdr3_aa: CAINLGGAYGYTF; cdr3_nt: TGTGCCATCAACCTCGGGGGGGCGTATGGCTACACCTTC
j_call: TRBJ2-1; d_call: TRBD1; cdr3_length: 14; v_call: TRBV29-1; clone_size: .; cdr3_aa: CSVDQGAVYNEQFF; cdr3_nt: TGCAGCGTTGATCAGGGGGCCGTATACAATGAGCAGTTCTTC
j_call: TRBJ2-4; d_call: TRBD1; cdr3_length: 15; v_call: TRBV7-2; clone_size: few; cdr3_aa: CASSLIGGAGNIQYF; cdr3_nt: TGTGCCAGCAGCTTAATAGGGGGCGCAGGAAACATTCAGTACTTC
j_call: TRBJ2-3; d_call: .; cdr3_length: 12; v_call: TRBV12-3/TRBV12-4; clone_size: many; cdr3_aa: CASTRSTDTQYF; cdr3_nt: TGTGCCAGCACCAGGTCCACAGATACGCAGTATTTT
j_call: TRBJ2-2; d_call: .; cdr3_length: 14; v_call: TRBV10-3; clone_size: few; cdr3_aa: CAIRRGTNTGELFF; cdr3_nt: TGTGCCATCAGACGGGGGACGAACACCGGGGAGCTGTTTTTT
j_call: TRBJ2-1; d_call: .; cdr3_length: 12; v_call: TRBV28; clone_size: many; cdr3_aa: CASSQYNNEQFF; cdr3_nt: TGTGCCAGCAGTCAATACAACAATGAGCAGTTCTTC
j_call: TRBJ1-2; d_call: .; cdr3_length: 14; v_call: TRBV30; clone_size: .; cdr3_aa: CAWSVLGVSYGYTF; cdr3_nt: TGTGCCTGGAGTGTACTGGGGGTGTCCTATGGCTACACCTTC
j_call: TRBJ2-5; d_call: .; cdr3_length: 12; v_call: TRBV20-1; clone_size: few; cdr3_aa: CSAARDQETQYF; cdr3_nt: TGCAGTGCTGCGCGCGATCAAGAGACCCAGTACTTC
j_call: TRBJ2-3; d_call: TRBD2; cdr3_length: 16; v_call: TRBV7-6; clone_size: .; cdr3_aa: CASSLSGSGRTDTQYF; cdr3_nt: TGTGCCAGCAGCTTAAGCGGTAGCGGGAGGACAGATACGCAGTATTTT
j_call: TRBJ1-1; d_call: .; cdr3_length: 16; v_call: TRBV12-3/TRBV12-4; clone_size: few; cdr3_aa: CASSFGGRVGNTEAFF; cdr3_nt: TGTGCCAGCAGTTTTGGGGGCAGGGTAGGCAACACTGAAGCTTTCTTT
j_call: TRBJ2-2; d_call: .; cdr3_length: 12; v_call: TRBV30; clone_size: .; cdr3_aa: CAWSLTAGELFF; cdr3_nt: TGTGCCTGGAGTTTAACAGCCGGGGAGCTGTTTTTT
j_call: TRBJ2-3; d_call: TRBD2; cdr3_length: 16; v_call: TRBV24-1; clone_size: few; cdr3_aa: CATSEGLAGFTDTQYF; cdr3_nt: TGTGCCACCAGTGAGGGACTAGCGGGTTTCACAGATACGCAGTATTTT
j_call: TRBJ2-7; d_call: .; cdr3_length: 13; v_call: TRBV20-1; clone_size: .; cdr3_aa: CSARGDSPYEQYF; cdr3_nt: TGCAGTGCTAGAGGGGACTCTCCCTACGAGCAGTACTTC
j_call: TRBJ2-7; d_call: .; cdr3_length: 13; v_call: TRBV7-8; clone_size: .; cdr3_aa: CASSLTRMREQYF; cdr3_nt: TGTGCCAGCAGCTTGACGAGGATGCGGGAGCAGTACTTC
j_call: TRBJ2-1; d_call: TRBD1; cdr3_length: 15; v_call: TRBV11-2; clone_size: few; cdr3_aa: CASSRHRGQGYEQFF; cdr3_nt: TGTGCCAGCAGCCGCCACAGGGGCCAAGGGTATGAGCAGTTCTTC
j_call: TRBJ2-2; d_call: TRBD2; cdr3_length: 16; v_call: TRBV5-4; clone_size: once; cdr3_aa: CASSLGASGATGELFF; cdr3_nt: TGTGCCAGCAGCTTGGGGGCTAGCGGTGCTACCGGGGAGCTGTTTTTT
j_call: TRBJ2-7; d_call: .; cdr3_length: 15; v_call: TRBV20-1; clone_size: few; cdr3_aa: CSAKMGLDGPYEQYF; cdr3_nt: TGCAGTGCTAAAATGGGACTGGATGGTCCCTACGAGCAGTACTTC
j_call: TRBJ1-5; d_call: .; cdr3_length: 14; v_call: TRBV23-1; clone_size: .; cdr3_aa: CASSRYRAHQPQHF; cdr3_nt: TGCGCCAGCAGTCGATACAGGGCTCATCAGCCCCAGCATTTT
j_call: TRBJ1-5; d_call: TRBD1; cdr3_length: 15; v_call: TRBV28; clone_size: .; cdr3_aa: CASSGGQARNQPQHF; cdr3_nt: TGTGCCAGCAGTGGGGGACAGGCTCGGAATCAGCCCCAGCATTTT
j_call: TRBJ2-1; d_call: TRBD2; cdr3_length: 16; v_call: TRBV7-2; clone_size: .; cdr3_aa: CASSLAVAGGHNEQFF; cdr3_nt: TGTGCCAGCAGCTTAGCAGTAGCGGGGGGCCACAATGAACAGTTCTTC
j_call: TRBJ2-3; d_call: .; cdr3_length: 16; v_call: TRBV5-1; clone_size: many; cdr3_aa: CASSLVLAEGLDTQYF; cdr3_nt: TGCGCCAGCAGCTTGGTGCTAGCAGAAGGGTTAGATACGCAGTATTTT
j_call: TRBJ2-2; d_call: .; cdr3_length: 14; v_call: TRBV20-1; clone_size: .; cdr3_aa: CSARGSGEAGELFF; cdr3_nt: TGCAGTGCTAGAGGTTCGGGAGAGGCCGGGGAGCTGTTTTTT
j_call: TRBJ2-3; d_call: .; cdr3_length: 14; v_call: TRBV6-1; clone_size: .; cdr3_aa: CASSPVGSTDTQYF; cdr3_nt: TGTGCCAGCAGTCCAGTGGGGAGCACAGATACGCAGTATTTT
j_call: TRBJ2-1; d_call: .; cdr3_length: 16; v_call: TRBV7-9; clone_size: few; cdr3_aa: CASRLDSKLRYNEQFF; cdr3_nt: TGTGCCAGCAGACTAGACAGTAAACTCCGGTACAATGAGCAGTTCTTC
j_call: TRBJ2-7; d_call: .; cdr3_length: 14; v_call: TRBV28; clone_size: few; cdr3_aa: CASSLWQGPYEQYF; cdr3_nt: TGTGCCAGCAGTTTATGGCAGGGCCCCTACGAGCAGTACTTC
j_call: TRBJ2-3; d_call: .; cdr3_length: 16; v_call: TRBV9; clone_size: few; cdr3_aa: CASSAEAGQDTDTQYF; cdr3_nt: TGTGCCAGCAGCGCAGAAGCGGGACAAGACACAGATACGCAGTATTTT
j_call: TRBJ2-7; d_call: .; cdr3_length: 14; v_call: TRBV4-3; clone_size: .; cdr3_aa: CASSLQSGNYEQYF; cdr3_nt: TGCGCCAGCAGCCTACAAAGTGGAAACTACGAGCAGTACTTC
j_call: TRBJ2-5; d_call: .; cdr3_length: 14; v_call: TRBV20-1; clone_size: .; cdr3_aa: CSALGGSPGRTQYF; cdr3_nt: TGCAGTGCCCTAGGAGGCAGCCCGGGCAGGACCCAGTACTTC
j_call: TRBJ1-5; d_call: .; cdr3_length: 14; v_call: TRBV5-1; clone_size: few; cdr3_aa: CASSLDGGDQPQHF; cdr3_nt: TGCGCCAGCAGCTTGGACGGCGGGGATCAGCCCCAGCATTTT
j_call: TRBJ1-3; d_call: TRBD1; cdr3_length: 16; v_call: TRBV4-3; clone_size: few; cdr3_aa: CASSQSYRGIGNTIYF; cdr3_nt: TGCGCCAGCAGCCAAAGCTACAGGGGAATTGGAAACACCATATATTTT
j_call: TRBJ2-5; d_call: .; cdr3_length: 13; v_call: TRBV5-1; clone_size: few; cdr3_aa: CASSVPAEETQYF; cdr3_nt: TGCGCCAGCAGCGTCCCGGCGGAGGAGACCCAGTACTTC
j_call: TRBJ2-3; d_call: .; cdr3_length: 17; v_call: TRBV6-2/TRBV6-3; clone_size: .; cdr3_aa: CASSYEAAVPSTDTQYF; cdr3_nt: TGTGCCAGCAGTTACGAGGCAGCGGTGCCTAGCACAGATACGCAGTATTTT
j_call: TRBJ1-6; d_call: .; cdr3_length: 14; v_call: TRBV12-3/TRBV12-4; clone_size: many; cdr3_aa: CASSASGSNSPLHF; cdr3_nt: TGTGCCAGCAGTGCATCGGGCAGTAATTCACCCCTCCACTTT
j_call: TRBJ2-2; d_call: TRBD1; cdr3_length: 16; v_call: TRBV15; clone_size: many; cdr3_aa: CATSKPRTGSTGELFF; cdr3_nt: TGTGCCACCAGCAAGCCAAGGACAGGAAGCACCGGGGAGCTGTTTTTT
j_call: TRBJ2-1; d_call: TRBD2; cdr3_length: 15; v_call: TRBV5-6; clone_size: few; cdr3_aa: CASSLSSGVTNEQFF; cdr3_nt: TGTGCCAGCAGCTTGTCTAGCGGGGTAACTAATGAGCAGTTCTTC
j_call: TRBJ2-5; d_call: TRBD1; cdr3_length: 14; v_call: TRBV18; clone_size: few; cdr3_aa: CASSPPGQRETQYF; cdr3_nt: TGTGCCAGCTCACCCCCGGGACAGCGGGAGACCCAGTACTTC
j_call: TRBJ1-1; d_call: .; cdr3_length: 16; v_call: TRBV24-1; clone_size: many; cdr3_aa: CATSESGGVGNTEAFF; cdr3_nt: TGTGCCACCAGTGAAAGCGGGGGCGTTGGGAACACTGAAGCTTTCTTT
j_call: TRBJ2-7; d_call: TRBD2; cdr3_length: 13; v_call: TRBV4-3; clone_size: .; cdr3_aa: CASSYIAGDEQYF; cdr3_nt: TGCGCCAGCAGCTACATAGCGGGAGACGAGCAGTACTTC
j_call: TRBJ2-4; d_call: .; cdr3_length: 16; v_call: TRBV10-3; clone_size: .; cdr3_aa: CAISEFISVAKNIQYF; cdr3_nt: TGTGCCATCAGTGAGTTCATCAGCGTAGCCAAAAACATTCAGTACTTC
j_call: TRBJ1-1; d_call: .; cdr3_length: 13; v_call: TRBV6-1; clone_size: many; cdr3_aa: CASTSIYTPPAFF; cdr3_nt: TGTGCCAGCACCTCAATCTATACACCCCCAGCTTTCTTT
j_call: TRBJ2-1; d_call: .; cdr3_length: 15; v_call: TRBV3-1; clone_size: many; cdr3_aa: CASSQARLQGNEQFF; cdr3_nt: TGTGCCAGCAGCCAAGCTCGACTTCAGGGCAATGAGCAGTTCTTC
j_call: TRBJ2-7; d_call: TRBD2; cdr3_length: 16; v_call: TRBV6-1; clone_size: .; cdr3_aa: CASSPIGAGEPGEQYF; cdr3_nt: TGTGCCAGCAGCCCTATCGGTGCGGGAGAACCAGGCGAGCAGTACTTC
j_call: TRBJ1-6; d_call: TRBD1; cdr3_length: 14; v_call: TRBV7-9; clone_size: few; cdr3_aa: CASSSGQENSPLHF; cdr3_nt: TGTGCCAGCAGCTCGGGACAGGAAAATTCACCCCTCCACTTT